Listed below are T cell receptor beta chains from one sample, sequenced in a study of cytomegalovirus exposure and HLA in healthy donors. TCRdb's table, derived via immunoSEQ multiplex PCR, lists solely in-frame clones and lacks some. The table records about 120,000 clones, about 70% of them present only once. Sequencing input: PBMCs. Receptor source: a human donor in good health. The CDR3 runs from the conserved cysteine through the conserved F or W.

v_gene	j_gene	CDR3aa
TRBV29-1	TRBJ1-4	CSVVNSNEKLFF
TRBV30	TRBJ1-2	CAWRDKNRFYGYTF
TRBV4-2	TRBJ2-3	CASSQLAGGSDTQYF
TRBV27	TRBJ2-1	CASSLSILLAGGYNEQFF
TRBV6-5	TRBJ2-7	CASSFPDRNEQYF
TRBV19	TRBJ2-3	CASSRTGGSKGADTQYF
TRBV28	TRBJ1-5	CASRPLGGTGNQPQHF
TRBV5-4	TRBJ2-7	CASSSGQGSGEQYF
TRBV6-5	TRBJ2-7	CASSRGGQGSYEQYF
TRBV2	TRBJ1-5	CASSEGTGGQPQHF
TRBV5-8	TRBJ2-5	CASSQGRLAVGGEQYF
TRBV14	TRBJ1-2	CASSQGPRLYGYTF
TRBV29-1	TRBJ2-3	CSGGPLEADTQYF
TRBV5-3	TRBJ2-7	CARSLAVGGEVWYEQYF
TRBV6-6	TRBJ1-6	CASTTGTGNSPLHF
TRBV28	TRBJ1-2	CASSPGTGGDYGYTF
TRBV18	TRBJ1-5	CASSPGGPAQHF
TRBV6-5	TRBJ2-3	CASSRTFQDTQYF
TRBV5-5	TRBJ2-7	CASSVTLVASYEQYF
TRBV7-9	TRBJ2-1	CASSLRLAGTSHNEQFF
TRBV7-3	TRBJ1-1	CASSLSSVTEAFF
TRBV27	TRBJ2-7	CASRARDSPYEQYF
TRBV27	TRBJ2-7	CASSTYRENEQYF
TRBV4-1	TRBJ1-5	CASSQDPREASHQPQHF
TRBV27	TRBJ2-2	CASSLSGQGFGELFF
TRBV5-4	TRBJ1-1	CASSFRQGGLTEAFF
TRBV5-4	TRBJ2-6	CASSQGSSSGGANVLTF